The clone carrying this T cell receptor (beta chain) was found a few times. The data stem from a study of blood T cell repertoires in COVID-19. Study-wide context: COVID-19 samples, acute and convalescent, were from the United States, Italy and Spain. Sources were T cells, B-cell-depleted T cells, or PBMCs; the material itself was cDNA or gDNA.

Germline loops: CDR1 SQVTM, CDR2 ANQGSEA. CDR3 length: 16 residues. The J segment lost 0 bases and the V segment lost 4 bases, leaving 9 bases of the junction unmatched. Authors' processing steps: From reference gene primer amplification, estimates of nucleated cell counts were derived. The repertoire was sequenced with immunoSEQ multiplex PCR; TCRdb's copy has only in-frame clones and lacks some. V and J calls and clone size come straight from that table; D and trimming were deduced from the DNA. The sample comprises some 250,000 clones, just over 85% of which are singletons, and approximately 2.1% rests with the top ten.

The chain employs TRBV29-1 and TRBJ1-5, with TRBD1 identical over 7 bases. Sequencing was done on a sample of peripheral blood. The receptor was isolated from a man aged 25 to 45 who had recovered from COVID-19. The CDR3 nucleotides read TGCAGCGTTGGACAGGGAAACCCATATAGCAATCAGCCCCAGCATTTT. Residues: CSVGQGNPYSNQPQHF.